This TCR beta chain comes out of a study of OX40 agonist ivuxolimab in advanced cancers. Study in general: At about 81% male, the cohort had a mean age of about 60 years, ranging from about 23 to 79. Patients with prior anti-PD-1, anti-PD-L1 or anti-CTLA-4 therapy were eligible; 40% had some.

Collection of blood occurred at baseline, at cycle 4 day 1, and at cycle 7 day 1. The CDR3 is 13 residues long. Per germline, CDR1 ENHRY and CDR2 SYGVKD. V lost 10 bases, J lost 1 base, and 3 bases stayed unmatched. Method: immunoSEQ multiplex PCR; TCRdb's copy keeps in-frame clones and lacks some. Of around 100,000 clones listed, roughly 87% are singletons. The sample was CD4+ or CD8+ T cells sorted from blood, taken in a trial of the OX40 agonist ivuxolimab. The clonotype was recovered from an adult with an advanced solid tumor such as melanoma, head and neck, liver or kidney cancer. This chain connects TRBV10-3 to TRBJ1-1; TRBD1 agrees at 10 bases. The CDR3 is CASGQGGNTEAFF. The CDR3 DNA reads TGTGCCAGCGGACAGGGGGGGAACACTGAAGCTTTCTTT.